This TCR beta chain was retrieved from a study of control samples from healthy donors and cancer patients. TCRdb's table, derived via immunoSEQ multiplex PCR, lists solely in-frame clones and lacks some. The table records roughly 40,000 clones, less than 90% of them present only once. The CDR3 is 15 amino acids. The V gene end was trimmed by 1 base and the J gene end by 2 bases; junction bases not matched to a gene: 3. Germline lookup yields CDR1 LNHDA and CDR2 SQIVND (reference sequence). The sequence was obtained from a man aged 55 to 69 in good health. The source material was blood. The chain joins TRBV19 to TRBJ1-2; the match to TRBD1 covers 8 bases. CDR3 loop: CASSIAAGGNYGYTF. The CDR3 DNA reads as TGTGCCAGTAGTATAGCTGCAGGGGGCAACTATGGCTACACCTTC. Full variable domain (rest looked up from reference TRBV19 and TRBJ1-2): DGGITQSPKYLFRKEGQNVTLSCEQNLNHDAMYWYRQDPGQGLRLIYYSQIVNDFQKGDIAEGYSVSREKKESFPLTVTSAQKNPTAFYLCASSIAAGGNYGYTFGSGTRLTVV.